This TCR beta chain was profiled in a study of blood T cell repertoires in COVID-19. Study context: The United States, Italy and Spain supplied acute and convalescent COVID-19 samples. From T cells, B-cell-depleted T cells, or PBMCs came the material, which was cDNA or gDNA.

In the original analysis: The assay estimated nucleated cells by amplifying reference gene primers. Method: immunoSEQ multiplex PCR; TCRdb's copy keeps in-frame clones and lacks some. That table supplies the V and J calls and clone size; D and trimming were determined from the DNA. The data contain hundreds of thousands of clones, roughly 88% of them singletons. This clone came up a few times. The V end lost 5 bases, the J end lost 4 bases, and 15 bases lay between the germline ends. The CDR3 length is 15 residues. The germline gives CDR1 SEHNR, CDR2 FQNEAQ (reference sequence). Sequenced input: peripheral blood. The chain employs TRBV7-9 and TRBJ1-3; D call uncertain. The receptor's source is a woman in her twenties or thirties who had recovered from COVID-19. The chain's CDR3 is CASSPPFRMGNTIYF. CDR3 DNA sequence: TGTGCCAGCAGCCCTCCTTTTCGTATGGGAAACACCATATATTTT.